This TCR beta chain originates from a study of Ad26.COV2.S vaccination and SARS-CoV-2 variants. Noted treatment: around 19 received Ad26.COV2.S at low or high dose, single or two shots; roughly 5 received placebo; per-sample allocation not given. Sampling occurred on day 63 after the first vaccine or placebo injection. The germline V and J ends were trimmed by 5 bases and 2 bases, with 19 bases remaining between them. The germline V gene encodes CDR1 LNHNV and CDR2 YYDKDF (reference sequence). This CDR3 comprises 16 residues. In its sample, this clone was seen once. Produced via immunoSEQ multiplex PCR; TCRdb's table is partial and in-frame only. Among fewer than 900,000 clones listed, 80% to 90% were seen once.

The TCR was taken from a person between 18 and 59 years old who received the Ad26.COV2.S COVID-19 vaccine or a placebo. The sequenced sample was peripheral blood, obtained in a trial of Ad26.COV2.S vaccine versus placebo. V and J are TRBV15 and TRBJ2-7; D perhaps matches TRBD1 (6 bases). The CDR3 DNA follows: TGTGCCACCAGCTTCCAAGCCGGGACACTTACCTACGAGCAGTACTTC. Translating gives CATSFQAGTLTYEQYF.